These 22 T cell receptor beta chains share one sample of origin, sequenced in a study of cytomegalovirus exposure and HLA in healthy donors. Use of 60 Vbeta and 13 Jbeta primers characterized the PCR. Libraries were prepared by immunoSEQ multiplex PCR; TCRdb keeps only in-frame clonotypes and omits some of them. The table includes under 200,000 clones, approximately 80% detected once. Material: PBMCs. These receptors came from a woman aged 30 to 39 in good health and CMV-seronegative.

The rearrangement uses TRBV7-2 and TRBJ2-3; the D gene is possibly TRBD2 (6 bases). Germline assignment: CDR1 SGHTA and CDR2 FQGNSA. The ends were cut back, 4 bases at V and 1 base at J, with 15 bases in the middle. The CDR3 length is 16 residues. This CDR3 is CASSSRVAGRTDTQYF. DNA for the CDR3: TGTGCCAGCAGCTCTCGAGTGGCGGGGCGCACAGATACGCAGTATTTT. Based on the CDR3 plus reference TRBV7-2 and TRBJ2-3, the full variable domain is GAGVSQSPSNKVTEKGKDVELRCDPISGHTALYWYRQSLGQGLEFLIYFQGNSAPDKSGLPSDRFSAERTGGSVSTLTIQRTQQEDSAVYLCASSSRVAGRTDTQYFGPGTRLTVL.

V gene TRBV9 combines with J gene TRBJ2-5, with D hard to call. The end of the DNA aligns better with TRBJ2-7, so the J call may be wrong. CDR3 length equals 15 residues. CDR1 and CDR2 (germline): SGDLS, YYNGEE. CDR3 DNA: TGTGCCAGCAGCCGCCCATCCTCCAACTCCTACGAGCAGTACTTC. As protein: CASSRPSSNSYEQYF.

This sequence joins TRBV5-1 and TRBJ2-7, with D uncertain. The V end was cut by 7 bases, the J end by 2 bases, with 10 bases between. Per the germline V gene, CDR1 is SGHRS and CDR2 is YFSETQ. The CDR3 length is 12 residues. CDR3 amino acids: CASGESPYEQYF. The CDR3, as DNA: TGCGCCAGCGGAGAAAGTCCCTACGAGCAGTACTTC.

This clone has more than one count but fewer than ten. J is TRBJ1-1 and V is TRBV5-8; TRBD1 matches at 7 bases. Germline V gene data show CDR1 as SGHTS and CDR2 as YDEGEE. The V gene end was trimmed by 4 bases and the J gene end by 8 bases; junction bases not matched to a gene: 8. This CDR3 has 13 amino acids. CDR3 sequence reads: CASSPAVTGEAFF. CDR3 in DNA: TGTGCCAGCAGCCCCGCCGTGACAGGGGAAGCTTTCTTT.

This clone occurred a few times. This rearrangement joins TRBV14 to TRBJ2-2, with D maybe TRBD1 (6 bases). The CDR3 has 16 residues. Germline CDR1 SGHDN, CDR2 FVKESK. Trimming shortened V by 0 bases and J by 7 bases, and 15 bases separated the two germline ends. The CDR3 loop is CASSQDGGFRGGELFF. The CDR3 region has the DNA TGTGCCAGCAGCCAAGATGGGGGCTTCCGAGGCGGGGAGCTGTTTTTT.

DNA of the CDR3: TGTGCCAGTAGTATGGATGGACTAGCGGTGTCTGGGGCCAACGTCCTGACTTTC. This translates into CASSMDGLAVSGANVLTF. The chain joins TRBV19 to TRBJ2-6, with TRBD2 matching over 10 bases. Germline V gives CDR1 LNHDA, CDR2 SQIVND (reference sequence). The CDR3 consists of 18 residues. The V segment lost 3 bases and the J segment 1 base; nucleotides outside the gene matches: 6.

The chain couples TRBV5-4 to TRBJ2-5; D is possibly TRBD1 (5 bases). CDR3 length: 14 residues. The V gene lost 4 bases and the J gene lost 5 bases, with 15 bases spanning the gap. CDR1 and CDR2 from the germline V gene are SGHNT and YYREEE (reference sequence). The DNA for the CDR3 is TGTGCCAGCAGCCCGTGGGGCTACGTTGAGACCCAGTACTTC. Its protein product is CASSPWGYVETQYF.

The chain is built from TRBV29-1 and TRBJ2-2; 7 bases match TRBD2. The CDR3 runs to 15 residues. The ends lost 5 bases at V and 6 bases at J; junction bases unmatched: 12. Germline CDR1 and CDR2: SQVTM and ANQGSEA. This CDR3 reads CSVLRDYPYPGELFF. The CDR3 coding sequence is TGCAGCGTTCTCCGGGACTACCCTTACCCCGGGGAGCTGTTTTTT.

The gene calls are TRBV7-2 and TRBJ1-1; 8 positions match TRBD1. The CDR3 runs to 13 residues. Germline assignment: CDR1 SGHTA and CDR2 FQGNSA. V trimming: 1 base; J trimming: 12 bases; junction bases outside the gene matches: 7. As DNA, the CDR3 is TGTGCCAGCAGCTTAGAGAAGGACAGGGCCTCTTTCTTT. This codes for CASSLEKDRASFF.

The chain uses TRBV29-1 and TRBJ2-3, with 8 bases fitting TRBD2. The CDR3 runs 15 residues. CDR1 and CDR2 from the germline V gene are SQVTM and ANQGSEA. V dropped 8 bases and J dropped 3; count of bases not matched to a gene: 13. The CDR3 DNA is TGCAGCACAGCGGGAGCTCGGGAGTTTACAGATACGCAGTATTTT. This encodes CSTAGAREFTDTQYF.

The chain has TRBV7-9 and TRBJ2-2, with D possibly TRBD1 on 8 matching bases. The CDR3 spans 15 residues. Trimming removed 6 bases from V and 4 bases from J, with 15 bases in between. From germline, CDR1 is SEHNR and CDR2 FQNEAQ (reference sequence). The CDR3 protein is CASSPTGGATGELFF. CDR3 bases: TGTGCCAGCAGTCCAACAGGGGGGGCCACCGGGGAGCTGTTTTTT.

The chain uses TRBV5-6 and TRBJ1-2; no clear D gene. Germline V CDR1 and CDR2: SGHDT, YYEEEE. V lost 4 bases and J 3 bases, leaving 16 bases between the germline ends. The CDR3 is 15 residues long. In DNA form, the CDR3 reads TGTGCCAGCAGCCCATTTGAGACTGAACACTATGGCTACACCTTC. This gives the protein CASSPFETEHYGYTF.

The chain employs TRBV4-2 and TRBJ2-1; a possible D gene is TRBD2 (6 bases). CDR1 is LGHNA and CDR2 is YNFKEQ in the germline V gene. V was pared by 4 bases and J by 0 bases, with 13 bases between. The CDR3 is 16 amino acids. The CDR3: CASSREGAGSYNEQFF. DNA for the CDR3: TGTGCCAGCAGCCGCGAGGGAGCGGGCTCCTACAATGAGCAGTTCTTC.

The CDR3: CATSRVREAQGSYEQYF. CDR3 bases: TGTGCCACCAGCAGAGTACGGGAAGCCCAAGGCTCCTACGAGCAGTACTTC. The chain employs TRBV15 and TRBJ2-7; the D gene is possibly TRBD2 (5 bases). The CDR3 has 17 residues. The ends were cut back, 1 base at V and 0 bases at J, with 16 bases in the middle. CDR1 is LNHNV and CDR2 is YYDKDF in the germline V gene (reference sequence).

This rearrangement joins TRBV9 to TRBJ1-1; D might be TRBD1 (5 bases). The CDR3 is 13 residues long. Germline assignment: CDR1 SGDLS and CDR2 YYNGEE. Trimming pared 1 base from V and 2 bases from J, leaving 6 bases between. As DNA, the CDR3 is TGTGCCAGCAGCGTACAGGGAAACACTGAAGCTTTCTTT. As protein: CASSVQGNTEAFF.

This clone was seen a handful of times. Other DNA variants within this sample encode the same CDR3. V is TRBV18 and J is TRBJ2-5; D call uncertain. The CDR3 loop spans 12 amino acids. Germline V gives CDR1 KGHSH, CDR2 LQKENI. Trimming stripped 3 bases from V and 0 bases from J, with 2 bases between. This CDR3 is CASSPNQETQYF. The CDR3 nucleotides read TGTGCCAGCTCACCCAACCAAGAGACCCAGTACTTC.

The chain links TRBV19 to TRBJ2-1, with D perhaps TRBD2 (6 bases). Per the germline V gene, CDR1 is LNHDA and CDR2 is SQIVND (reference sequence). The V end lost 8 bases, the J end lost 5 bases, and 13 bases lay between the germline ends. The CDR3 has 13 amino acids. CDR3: CASWAGPHNEQFF. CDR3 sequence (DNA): TGTGCCAGTTGGGCGGGACCACACAATGAGCAGTTCTTC.

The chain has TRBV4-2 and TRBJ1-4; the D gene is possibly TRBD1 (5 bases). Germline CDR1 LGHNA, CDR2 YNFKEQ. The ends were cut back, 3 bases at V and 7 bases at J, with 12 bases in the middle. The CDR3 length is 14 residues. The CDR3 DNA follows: TGTGCCAGCAGCCAGACGGGGGAAGGTGAAAAACTGTTTTTT. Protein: CASSQTGEGEKLFF.

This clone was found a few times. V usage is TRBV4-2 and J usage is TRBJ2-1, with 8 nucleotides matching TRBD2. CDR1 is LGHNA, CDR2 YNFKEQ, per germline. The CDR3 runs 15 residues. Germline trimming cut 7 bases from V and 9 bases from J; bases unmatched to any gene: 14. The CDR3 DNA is TGTGCCAGCACCGAGGAAGCGGGAGACTTTTCTGAGCAGTTCTTC. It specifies CASTEEAGDFSEQFF.

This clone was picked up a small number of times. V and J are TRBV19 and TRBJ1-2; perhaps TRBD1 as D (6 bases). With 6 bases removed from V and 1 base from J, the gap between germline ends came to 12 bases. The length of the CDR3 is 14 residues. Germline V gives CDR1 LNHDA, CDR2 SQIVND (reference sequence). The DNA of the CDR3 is TGTGCCAGTAGCCAATCCAGGGGTAACTATGGCTACACCTTC. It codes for CASSQSRGNYGYTF. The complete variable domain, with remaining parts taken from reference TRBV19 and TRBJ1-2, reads DGGITQSPKYLFRKEGQNVTLSCEQNLNHDAMYWYRQDPGQGLRLIYYSQIVNDFQKGDIAEGYSVSREKKESFPLTVTSAQKNPTAFYLCASSQSRGNYGYTFGSGTRLTVV.

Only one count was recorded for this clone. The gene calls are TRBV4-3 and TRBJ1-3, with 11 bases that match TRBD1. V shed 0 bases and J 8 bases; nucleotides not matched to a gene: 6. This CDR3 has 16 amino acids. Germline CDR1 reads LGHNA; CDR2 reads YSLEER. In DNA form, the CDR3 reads TGCGCCAGCAGCCAAGAGGACAGGGGGCATATGGACACCATATATTTT. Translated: CASSQEDRGHMDTIYF.

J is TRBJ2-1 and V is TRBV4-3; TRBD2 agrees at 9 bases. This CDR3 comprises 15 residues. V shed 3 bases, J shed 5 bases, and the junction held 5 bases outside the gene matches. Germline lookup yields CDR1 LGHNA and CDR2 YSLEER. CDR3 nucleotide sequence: TGCGCCAGCAGCCACTTAGCGGGAGCGAACAATGAGCAGTTCTTC. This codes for CASSHLAGANNEQFF.